The entry below describes one TCR beta chain. The data are from a study of blood T cell repertoires in COVID-19. Germline CDR1 reads SGHTS; CDR2 reads YDEGEE. CDR3 length: 14 amino acids. V gave up 5 bases and J gave up 3 bases; unmatched junction bases: 5. Original data processing: Estimates of nucleated cell counts were drawn from the amplification of reference gene primers. Here immunoSEQ multiplex PCR was the method, and the copy in TCRdb shows in-frame clones only, minus some. V and J calls and clone size are copied from that table; D and trimming were computed from the DNA. Of some 100,000 clones listed, around 90% are singletons.

The source of this sequence is a man in his sixties or seventies with acute or convalescent COVID-19. The chain uses TRBV5-8 and TRBJ1-2, with 9 bases fitting TRBD1. The sample was peripheral blood. DNA of the CDR3: TGTGCCAGCAGTAACCGGGACAGGGACTATGGCTACACCTTC. Its translation: CASSNRDRDYGYTF. The complete variable domain, with remaining parts taken from reference TRBV5-8 and TRBJ1-2, reads EAGVTQSPTHLIKTRGQQATLRCSPISGHTSVYWYQQALGLGLQFLLWYDEGEERNRGNFPPRFSGRQFPNYSSELNVNALELEDSALYLCASSNRDRDYGYTFGSGTRLTVV.